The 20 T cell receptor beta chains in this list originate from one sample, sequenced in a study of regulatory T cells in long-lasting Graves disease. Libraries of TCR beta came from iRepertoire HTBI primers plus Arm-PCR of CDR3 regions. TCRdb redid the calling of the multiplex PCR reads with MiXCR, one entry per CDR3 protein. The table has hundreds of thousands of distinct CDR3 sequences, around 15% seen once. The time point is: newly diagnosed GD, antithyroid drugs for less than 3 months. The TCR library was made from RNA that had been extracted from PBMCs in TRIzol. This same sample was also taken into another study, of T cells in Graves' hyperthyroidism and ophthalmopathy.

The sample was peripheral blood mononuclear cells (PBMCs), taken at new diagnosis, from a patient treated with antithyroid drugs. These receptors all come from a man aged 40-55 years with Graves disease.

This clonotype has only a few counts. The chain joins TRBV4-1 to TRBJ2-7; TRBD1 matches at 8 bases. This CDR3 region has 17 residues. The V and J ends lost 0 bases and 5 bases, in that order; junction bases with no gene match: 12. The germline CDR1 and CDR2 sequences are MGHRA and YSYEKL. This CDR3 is CASSQDLGAGGLHEQYF. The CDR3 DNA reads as TGCGCCAGCAGCCAAGATCTGGGCGCAGGGGGCCTCCACGAGCAGTACTTC.

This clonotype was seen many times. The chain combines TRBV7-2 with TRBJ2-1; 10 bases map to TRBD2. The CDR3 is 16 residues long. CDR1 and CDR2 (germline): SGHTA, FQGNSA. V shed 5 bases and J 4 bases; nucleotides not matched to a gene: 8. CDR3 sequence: CASSPVERGGYNEQFF. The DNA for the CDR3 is TGTGCCAGCAGCCCGGTTGAGCGGGGGGGATACAATGAGCAGTTCTTC.

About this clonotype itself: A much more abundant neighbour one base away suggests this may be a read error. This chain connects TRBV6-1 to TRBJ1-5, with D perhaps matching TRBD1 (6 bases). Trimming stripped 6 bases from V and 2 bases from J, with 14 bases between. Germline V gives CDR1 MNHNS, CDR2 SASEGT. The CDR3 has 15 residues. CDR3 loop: CASRTHRDGNQPQHF. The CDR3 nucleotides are TGTGCCAGCAGAACGCACAGGGATGGCAATCAGCCCCAGCATTTT.

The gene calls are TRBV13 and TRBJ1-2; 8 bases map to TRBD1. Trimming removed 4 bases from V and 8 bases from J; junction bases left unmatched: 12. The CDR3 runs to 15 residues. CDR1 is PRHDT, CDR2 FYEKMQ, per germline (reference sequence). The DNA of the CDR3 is TGTGCCAGCAGCTACTTAGGACAGGGTGTTAGCGGCTACACCTTC. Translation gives CASSYLGQGVSGYTF.

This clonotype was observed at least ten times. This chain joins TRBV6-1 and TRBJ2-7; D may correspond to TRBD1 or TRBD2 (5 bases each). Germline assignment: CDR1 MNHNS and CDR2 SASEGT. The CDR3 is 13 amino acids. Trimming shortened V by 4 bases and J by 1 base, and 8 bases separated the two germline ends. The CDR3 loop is CASSVGRSYEQYF. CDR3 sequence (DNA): TGTGCCAGCAGTGTGGGACGTTCCTACGAGCAGTACTTC.

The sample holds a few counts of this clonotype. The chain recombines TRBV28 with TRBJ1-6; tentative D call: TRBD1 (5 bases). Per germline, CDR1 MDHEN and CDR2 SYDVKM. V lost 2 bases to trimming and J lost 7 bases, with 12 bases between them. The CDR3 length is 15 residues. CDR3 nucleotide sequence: TGTGCCAGCAGTTTAAGGGATTGGGACAATTCACCCCTCCACTTT. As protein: CASSLRDWDNSPLHF. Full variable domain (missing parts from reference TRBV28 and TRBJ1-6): DVKVTQSSRYLVKRTGEKVFLECVQDMDHENMFWYRQDPGLGLRLIYFSYDVKMKEKGDIPEGYSVSREKKERFSLILESASTNQTSMYLCASSLRDWDNSPLHFGNGTRLTVT.

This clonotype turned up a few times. The CDR3 loop reads CASSLFDGDRNTEAFF. DNA for the CDR3: TGTGCCAGCAGCTTATTTGACGGGGATCGGAACACTGAAGCTTTCTTT. This sequence joins TRBV7-9 and TRBJ1-1; D is unresolved. The CDR3 extends over 16 amino acids. Trimming took off 2 bases at V and 1 base at J, with 14 bases between the two ends. Looked up from germline, CDR1 is SEHNR and CDR2 is FQNEAQ (reference sequence).

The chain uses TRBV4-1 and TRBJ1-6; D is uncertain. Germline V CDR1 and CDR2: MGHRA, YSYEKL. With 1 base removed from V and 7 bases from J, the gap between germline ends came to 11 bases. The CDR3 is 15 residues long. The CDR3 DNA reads TGCGCCAGCAGCCAAGTTCAGACTAAGAATTCACCCCTCCACTTT. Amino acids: CASSQVQTKNSPLHF.

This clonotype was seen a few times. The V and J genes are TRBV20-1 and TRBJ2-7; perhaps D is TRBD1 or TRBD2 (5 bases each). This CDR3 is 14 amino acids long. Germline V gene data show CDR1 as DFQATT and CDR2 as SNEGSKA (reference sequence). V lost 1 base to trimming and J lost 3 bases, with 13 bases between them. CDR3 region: CSARVGTSVYEQYF. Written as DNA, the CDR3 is TGCAGTGCTAGAGTAGGGACCAGCGTCTACGAGCAGTACTTC.

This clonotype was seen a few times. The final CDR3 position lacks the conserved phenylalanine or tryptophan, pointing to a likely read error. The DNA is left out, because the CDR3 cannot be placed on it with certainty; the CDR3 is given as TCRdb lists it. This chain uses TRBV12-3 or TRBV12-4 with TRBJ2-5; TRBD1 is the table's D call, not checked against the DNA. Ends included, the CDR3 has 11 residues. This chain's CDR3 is CASSGSRGPGV.

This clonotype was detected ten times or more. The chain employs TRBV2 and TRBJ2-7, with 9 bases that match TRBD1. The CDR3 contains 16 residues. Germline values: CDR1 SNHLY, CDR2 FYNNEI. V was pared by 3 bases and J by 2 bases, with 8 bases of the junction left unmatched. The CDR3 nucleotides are TGTGCCAGCAGTGACCACGGACAGGGGAGAACCTACGAGCAGTACTTC. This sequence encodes CASSDHGQGRTYEQYF.

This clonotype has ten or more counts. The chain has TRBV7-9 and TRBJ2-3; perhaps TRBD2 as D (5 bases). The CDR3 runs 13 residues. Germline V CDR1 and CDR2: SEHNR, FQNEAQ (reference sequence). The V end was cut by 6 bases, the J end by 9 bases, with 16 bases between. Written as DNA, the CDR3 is TGTGCCAGCAGTTTCGTCGTCCCGGGGACGCAGTATTTT. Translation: CASSFVVPGTQYF.

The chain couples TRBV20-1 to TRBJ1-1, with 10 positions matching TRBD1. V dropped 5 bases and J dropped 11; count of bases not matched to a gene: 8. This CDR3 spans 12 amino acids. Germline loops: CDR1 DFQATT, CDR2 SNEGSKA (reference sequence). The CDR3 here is CSAGGQGDGAFF. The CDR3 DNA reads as TGCAGTGCTGGAGGACAGGGGGACGGGGCTTTCTTT.

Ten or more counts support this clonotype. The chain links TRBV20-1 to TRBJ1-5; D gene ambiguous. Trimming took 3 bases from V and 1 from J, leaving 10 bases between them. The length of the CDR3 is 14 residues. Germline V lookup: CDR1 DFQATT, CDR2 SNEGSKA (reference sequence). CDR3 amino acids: CSASGHRSNQPQHF. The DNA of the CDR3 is TGCAGTGCTAGTGGGCATAGAAGCAATCAGCCCCAGCATTTT.

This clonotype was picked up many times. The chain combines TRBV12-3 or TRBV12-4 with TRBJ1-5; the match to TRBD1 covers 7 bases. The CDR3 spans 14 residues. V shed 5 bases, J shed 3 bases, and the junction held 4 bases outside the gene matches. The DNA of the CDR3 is TGTGCCAGCAGTCTACAGGGGCTCAATCAGCCCCAGCATTTT. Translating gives CASSLQGLNQPQHF.

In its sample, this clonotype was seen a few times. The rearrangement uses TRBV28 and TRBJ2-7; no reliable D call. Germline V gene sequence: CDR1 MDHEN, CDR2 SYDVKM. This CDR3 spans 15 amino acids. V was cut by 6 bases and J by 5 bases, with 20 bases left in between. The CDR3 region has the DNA TGTGCCAGCAGCCAATATTTACCCGTAAGTAACGAGCAGTACTTC. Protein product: CASSQYLPVSNEQYF.

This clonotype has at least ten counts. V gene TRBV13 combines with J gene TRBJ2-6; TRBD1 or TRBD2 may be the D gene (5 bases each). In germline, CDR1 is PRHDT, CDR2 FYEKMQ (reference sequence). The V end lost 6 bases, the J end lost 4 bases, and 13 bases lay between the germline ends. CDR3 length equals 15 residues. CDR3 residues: CASRGLGVGANVLTF. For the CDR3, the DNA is TGTGCCAGCAGGGGCCTGGGGGTCGGGGCCAACGTCCTGACTTTC.

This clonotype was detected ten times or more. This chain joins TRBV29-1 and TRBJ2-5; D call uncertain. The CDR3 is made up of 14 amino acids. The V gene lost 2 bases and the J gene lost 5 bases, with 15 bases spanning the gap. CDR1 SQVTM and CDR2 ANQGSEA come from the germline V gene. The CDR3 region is CSVESYGLGETQYF. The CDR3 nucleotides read TGCAGCGTTGAAAGCTATGGGCTCGGTGAGACCCAGTACTTC.

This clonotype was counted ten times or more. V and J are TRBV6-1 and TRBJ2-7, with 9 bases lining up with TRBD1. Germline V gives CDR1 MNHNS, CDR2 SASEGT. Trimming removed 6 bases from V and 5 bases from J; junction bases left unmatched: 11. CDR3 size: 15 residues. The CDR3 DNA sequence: TGTGCCAGCAGCTCCTACCGGGACAGGGTTAACGAGCAGTACTTC. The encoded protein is CASSSYRDRVNEQYF.

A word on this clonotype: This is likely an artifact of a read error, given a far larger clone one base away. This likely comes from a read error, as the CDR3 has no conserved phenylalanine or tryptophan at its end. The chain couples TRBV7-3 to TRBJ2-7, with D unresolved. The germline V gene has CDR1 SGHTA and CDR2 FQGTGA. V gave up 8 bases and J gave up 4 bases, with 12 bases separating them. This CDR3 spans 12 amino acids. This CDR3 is CASSHTIYEQYS. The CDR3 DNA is TGTGCCAGCTCACACACGATTTACGAGCAGTACTCC.